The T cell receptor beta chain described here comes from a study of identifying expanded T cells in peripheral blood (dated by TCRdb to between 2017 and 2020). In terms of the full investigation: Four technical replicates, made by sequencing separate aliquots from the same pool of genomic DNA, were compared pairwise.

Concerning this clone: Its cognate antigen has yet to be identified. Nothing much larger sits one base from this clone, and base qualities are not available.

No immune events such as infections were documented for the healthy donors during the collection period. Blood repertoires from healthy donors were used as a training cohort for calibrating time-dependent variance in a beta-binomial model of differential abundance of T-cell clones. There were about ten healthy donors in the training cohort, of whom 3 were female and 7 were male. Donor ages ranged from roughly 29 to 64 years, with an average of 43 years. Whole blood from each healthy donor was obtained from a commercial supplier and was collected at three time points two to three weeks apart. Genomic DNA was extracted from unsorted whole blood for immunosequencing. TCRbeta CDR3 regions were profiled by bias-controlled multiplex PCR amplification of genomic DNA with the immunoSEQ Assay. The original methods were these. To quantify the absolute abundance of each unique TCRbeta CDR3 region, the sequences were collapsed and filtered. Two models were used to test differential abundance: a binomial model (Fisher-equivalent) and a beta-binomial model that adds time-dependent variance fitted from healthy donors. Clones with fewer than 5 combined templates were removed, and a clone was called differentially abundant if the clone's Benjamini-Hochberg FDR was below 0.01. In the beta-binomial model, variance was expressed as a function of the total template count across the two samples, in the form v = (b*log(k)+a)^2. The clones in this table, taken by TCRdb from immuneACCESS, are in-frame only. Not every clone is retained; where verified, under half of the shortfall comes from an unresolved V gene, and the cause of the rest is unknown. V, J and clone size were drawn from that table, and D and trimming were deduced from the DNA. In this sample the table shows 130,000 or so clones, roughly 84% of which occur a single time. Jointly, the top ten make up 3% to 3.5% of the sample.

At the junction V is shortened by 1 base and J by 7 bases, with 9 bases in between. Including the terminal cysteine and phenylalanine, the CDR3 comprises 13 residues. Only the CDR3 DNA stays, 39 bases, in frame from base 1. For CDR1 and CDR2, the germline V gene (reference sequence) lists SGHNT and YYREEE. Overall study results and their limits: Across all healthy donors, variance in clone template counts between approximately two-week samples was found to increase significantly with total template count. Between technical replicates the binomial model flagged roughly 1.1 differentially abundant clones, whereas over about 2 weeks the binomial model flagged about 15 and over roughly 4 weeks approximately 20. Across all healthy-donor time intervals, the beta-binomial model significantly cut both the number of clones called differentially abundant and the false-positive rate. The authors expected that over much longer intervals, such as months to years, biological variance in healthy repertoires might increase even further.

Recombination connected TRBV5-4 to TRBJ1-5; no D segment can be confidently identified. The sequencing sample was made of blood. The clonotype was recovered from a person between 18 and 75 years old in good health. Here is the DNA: TGTGCCAGCAGCTTGTTGGAGGGACAGCCCCAGCATTTT. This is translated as CASSLLEGQPQHF.